The present T cell receptor (beta chain) was sequenced within a study of neurological immune-mediated disorders. General study points: Patients with HTLV-1-associated myelopathy had the highest level of TCR clonal expansion, whereas patients with multiple sclerosis had the lowest level, falling beneath the level found in healthy controls.

Using its own MiXCR run on the 5' RACE reads, TCRdb lists one record per CDR3 protein. This sample has about 40,000 distinct CDR3 sequences, with over 12% found just once. Concerning this clonotype: Its antigen is still unknown.

Trimming took 5 bases from V and 6 from J; bases not matched to a gene: 6. The CDR3 has 13 amino acids. Germline CDR1 and CDR2: SEHNR and FQNEAQ (reference sequence). The rearrangement joins TRBV7-9 to TRBJ2-7; 8 nucleotides match TRBD1. This TCR was recovered from a woman in her forties or fifties with HTLV-1-associated myelopathy (HAM/TSP). What was sequenced was PBMCs. The chain's CDR3 is CASSPDREAEQYF. CDR3 sequence (DNA): TGTGCCAGCAGCCCGGACAGGGAGGCCGAGCAGTACTTC.